This is a list of T cell receptor beta chains from one sample in a study of Ad26.COV2.S vaccination and SARS-CoV-2 variants. Sequencing used immunoSEQ multiplex PCR; TCRdb keeps in-frame clones, though not all of them. The sample shows 240,000 or so clones, over 75% of them seen only once. The source was peripheral blood, collected in a trial of Ad26.COV2.S vaccine versus placebo. All receptors come from a person aged 18-60 years who received the Ad26.COV2.S COVID-19 vaccine or a placebo. CDR3s include the opening cysteine and the closing phenylalanine or tryptophan. Each record gives: CDR3 protein, CDR3 DNA, D gene, CDR3 length, J gene, clone size, V gene. The D gene is left open where the match is weak. Clone size is not always given. Where it is, it says once, few, many or a class for expanded clones.

cdr3_aa: CASSKGQGDDQPQHF
cdr3_nt: TGCGCCAGCAGCAAGGGACAGGGGGACGATCAGCCCCAGCATTTT
d_call: TRBD1
cdr3_length: 15
j_call: TRBJ1-5
clone_size: few
v_call: TRBV4-1

cdr3_aa: CASSQDQRGGLPYNEQFF
cdr3_nt: TGCGCCAGCAGCCAAGACCAGCGGGGGGGGCTCCCCTACAATGAGCAGTTCTTC
d_call: TRBD2
cdr3_length: 18
j_call: TRBJ2-1
clone_size: -
v_call: TRBV4-3

cdr3_aa: CASSRGQGATGELFF
cdr3_nt: TGCGCCAGCAGCCGAGGACAGGGGGCCACCGGGGAGCTGTTTTTT
d_call: TRBD1
cdr3_length: 15
j_call: TRBJ2-2
clone_size: -
v_call: TRBV4-1

cdr3_aa: CASSNDRGRITYEQYF
cdr3_nt: TGTGCCAGCAGTAACGACAGGGGGCGCATAACCTACGAGCAGTACTTC
d_call: TRBD1
cdr3_length: 16
j_call: TRBJ2-7
clone_size: -
v_call: TRBV28

cdr3_aa: CASSQESAEVPYNEQFF
cdr3_nt: TGCGCCAGCAGCCAAGAATCGGCGGAGGTCCCCTACAATGAGCAGTTCTTC
d_call: -
cdr3_length: 17
j_call: TRBJ2-1
clone_size: -
v_call: TRBV4-1

cdr3_aa: CASSLGTGVGEQFF
cdr3_nt: TGTGCCAGCAGTTTAGGGACAGGGGTCGGTGAGCAGTTCTTC
d_call: TRBD1
cdr3_length: 14
j_call: TRBJ2-1
clone_size: once
v_call: TRBV27

cdr3_aa: CASSYTGGYVYNEQFF
cdr3_nt: TGTGCCAGCAGCTACACAGGGGGTTACGTCTACAATGAGCAGTTCTTC
d_call: TRBD1
cdr3_length: 16
j_call: TRBJ2-1
clone_size: -
v_call: TRBV11-1

cdr3_aa: CASSLGTGAMNEQFF
cdr3_nt: TGCGCCAGCAGCCTTGGGACAGGGGCAATGAATGAGCAGTTCTTC
d_call: TRBD1
cdr3_length: 15
j_call: TRBJ2-1
clone_size: once
v_call: TRBV4-1

cdr3_aa: CASSEQDLYEQYF
cdr3_nt: TGTGCCAGCAGTGAACAGGACCTATACGAGCAGTACTTC
d_call: -
cdr3_length: 13
j_call: TRBJ2-7
clone_size: -
v_call: TRBV6-1

cdr3_aa: CASSQDGPPHSYEQYF
cdr3_nt: TGCGCCAGCAGCCAAGATGGACCGCCTCACTCCTACGAGCAGTACTTC
d_call: -
cdr3_length: 16
j_call: TRBJ2-7
clone_size: -
v_call: TRBV4-3

cdr3_aa: CASSFGYNEQFF
cdr3_nt: TGCGCCAGCAGCTTCGGGTACAATGAGCAGTTCTTC
d_call: -
cdr3_length: 12
j_call: TRBJ2-1
clone_size: few
v_call: TRBV5-1

cdr3_aa: CASSLNILKETQYF
cdr3_nt: TGCGCCAGCAGCTTGAATATTTTGAAAGAGACCCAGTACTTC
d_call: -
cdr3_length: 14
j_call: TRBJ2-5
clone_size: -
v_call: TRBV5-1

cdr3_aa: CASSLWGGVIDGELFF
cdr3_nt: TGTGCCAGCAGTTTATGGGGAGGAGTAATAGACGGGGAGCTGTTTTTT
d_call: -
cdr3_length: 16
j_call: TRBJ2-2
clone_size: -
v_call: TRBV27

cdr3_aa: CASSLVPAGGEEQYF
cdr3_nt: TGTGCCAGCAGCTTAGTTCCAGCGGGAGGGGAGGAGCAGTACTTC
d_call: TRBD2
cdr3_length: 15
j_call: TRBJ2-7
clone_size: -
v_call: TRBV7-2

cdr3_aa: CASSVSPGAAYEQYF
cdr3_nt: TGTGCCAGCAGCGTAAGTCCGGGAGCAGCCTACGAGCAGTACTTC
d_call: -
cdr3_length: 15
j_call: TRBJ2-7
clone_size: -
v_call: TRBV9

cdr3_aa: CASSYLRNRGGYTF
cdr3_nt: TGTGCCAGCAGTTACCTCAGAAACAGGGGTGGCTACACCTTC
d_call: TRBD1
cdr3_length: 14
j_call: TRBJ1-2
clone_size: -
v_call: TRBV6-5

cdr3_aa: CASSATGTIYGYTF
cdr3_nt: TGTGCCAGCAGCGCAACCGGGACTATTTATGGCTACACCTTC
d_call: -
cdr3_length: 14
j_call: TRBJ1-2
clone_size: -
v_call: TRBV11-1

cdr3_aa: CASSPSPTEGAFF
cdr3_nt: TGTGCCAGCAGCCCATCCCCCACGGAAGGGGCTTTCTTT
d_call: -
cdr3_length: 13
j_call: TRBJ1-1
clone_size: -
v_call: TRBV11-3